The 20 T cell receptor beta chains listed next were all sequenced from one sample in a study of response to subunit inactivated influenza vaccine. TCRdb reprocessed the RT-PCR reads via MiXCR and lists one record per CDR3 protein. This sample has 860,000 or so distinct CDR3 sequences; 21% occur once, and the top ten carry roughly a tenth. The source material was PBMCs from blood, sampled 5 days after vaccination. Every receptor here comes from a man aged 50 to 60 who received an inactivated influenza vaccine.

This clonotype has a handful of counts. The chain links TRBV25-1 to TRBJ2-2; 10 bases align to TRBD2. The germline V gene has CDR1 MGHDK and CDR2 SYGVNS. Trimming cost V 6 bases and J 3 bases; bases outside gene matches: 4. The CDR3 sequence is 15 residues long. The DNA of the CDR3 is TGTGCCAGCAGCATCGGACTAGCGGACACCGGGGAGCTGTTTTTT. Residues: CASSIGLADTGELFF.

The chain carries TRBV20-1 and TRBJ2-2, with D unresolved. Trimming took 2 bases from V and 4 from J, leaving 8 bases between them. The germline CDR1 and CDR2 sequences are DFQATT and SNEGSKA (reference sequence). The CDR3 has 13 residues. Here the CDR3 reads CSARLIGTGELFF. The CDR3 DNA is TGCAGTGCTAGACTCATCGGCACCGGGGAGCTGTTTTTT.

In this sample, this clonotype turned up a few times. J is TRBJ2-3 and V is TRBV15; D perhaps matches TRBD1 (5 bases). The CDR3 spans 15 residues. V was shortened by 7 bases and J by 4 bases, with 18 bases between the two germline ends. In germline, CDR1 is LNHNV, CDR2 YYDKDF (reference sequence). DNA for the CDR3: TGTGCCACCACGCGCACCGTGACAGACCCAGATACGCAGTATTTT. The encoded protein is CATTRTVTDPDTQYF.

Concerning this clonotype: No DNA is shown, since the ends of the CDR3 on it are uncertain; the CDR3 is the one TCRdb lists. This rearrangement joins TRBV4-1 to TRBJ1-1. The CDR3 adds up to 13 amino acids, both ends counted. Germline V CDR1 and CDR2: MGHRA, YSYEKL. The CDR3 is CASSQVGSGSPFF.

This clonotype came up a few times. The rearrangement uses TRBV7-9 and TRBJ1-2, with D perhaps TRBD1 (5 bases). Germline V gives CDR1 SEHNR, CDR2 FQNEAQ (reference sequence). The CDR3 sequence is 13 residues long. V lost 2 bases and J 4 bases, leaving 8 bases between the germline ends. The CDR3 bases are TGTGCCAGCAGCTTACCCAGGGCCTATGGCTACACCTTC. Translation gives CASSLPRAYGYTF.

This chain joins TRBV3-1 and TRBJ2-7; 9 bases fit TRBD1. Germline CDR1 and CDR2: LGHDT and YNNKEL (reference sequence). After removal of 0 bases from V and 5 bases from J, the junction contained 5 bases not matched to a gene. This CDR3 is 15 amino acids long. DNA of the CDR3: TGTGCCAGCAGCCAAGACGGGACAGGGATCGACGAGCAGTACTTC. Translated: CASSQDGTGIDEQYF.

The chain couples TRBV7-2 to TRBJ1-4; 9 bases match TRBD1. After removal of 6 bases from V and 6 bases from J, the junction contained 5 bases not matched to a gene. The CDR3 is 14 amino acids. Germline CDR1 is SGHTA and CDR2 is FQGNSA. The CDR3 DNA reads TGTGCCAGCAGGCAAACAGGGGGCCATGAAAAACTGTTTTTT. Its protein is CASRQTGGHEKLFF.

In its sample, this clonotype was seen a few times. V gene TRBV4-1 combines with J gene TRBJ1-4, with 9 bases that match TRBD1. Germline assignment: CDR1 MGHRA and CDR2 YSYEKL. After removal of 4 bases from V and 10 bases from J, the junction contained 10 bases not matched to a gene. CDR3 length equals 15 residues. The CDR3, as DNA: TGCGCCAGCAGCCCCTGGGGACAGGGCCTAGGAAAACTGTTTTTT. Protein product: CASSPWGQGLGKLFF.

This clonotype has only a few counts. The chain is built from TRBV5-1 and TRBJ2-5, with D perhaps matching TRBD1 (6 bases). Per germline, CDR1 SGHRS and CDR2 YFSETQ. The CDR3 consists of 15 residues. The V end was cut by 0 bases, the J end by 0 bases, with 9 bases between. The CDR3, as DNA: TGCGCCAGCAGCTTGGGTACAGGGTACCAAGAGACCCAGTACTTC. Protein: CASSLGTGYQETQYF.

This clonotype has more than one count but fewer than ten. The chain couples TRBV28 to TRBJ2-7, with unresolved D. The length of the CDR3 is 14 residues. V was pared by 2 bases and J by 2 bases, with 10 bases between. Looked up from germline, CDR1 is MDHEN and CDR2 is SYDVKM. The CDR3 sequence: CASSLDRITYEQYF. The CDR3 nucleotides are TGTGCCAGCAGTTTAGACCGAATTACCTACGAGCAGTACTTC.

V is TRBV7-2 and J is TRBJ2-1, with 7 positions matching TRBD1. After removal of 8 bases from V and 7 bases from J, the junction contained 11 bases not matched to a gene. Germline V gene data show CDR1 as SGHTA and CDR2 as FQGNSA. CDR3 length: 14 amino acids. In DNA, the CDR3 is TGTGCCAGCCATTCAGGGGGATGGCGAAATGAGCAGTTCTTC. Encoded protein: CASHSGGWRNEQFF.

This clonotype came up a few times. The chain carries TRBV10-3 and TRBJ1-5; the D is unclear. The CDR3 consists of 13 residues. The germline V gene has CDR1 ENHRY and CDR2 SYGVKD. V dropped 10 bases and J dropped 0 bases, with 10 bases sitting between them. The CDR3 nucleotides are TGTGCCACCGTGGGATCTAGCAATCAGCCCCAGCATTTT. Its protein is CATVGSSNQPQHF.

The genes are TRBV7-8 and TRBJ2-7; a possible D gene is TRBD2 (6 bases). The CDR3 is made up of 16 amino acids. The germline V gene has CDR1 SGHVS and CDR2 FQNEAQ. V was shortened by 0 bases and J by 1 base, with 13 bases between the two germline ends. Here the CDR3 reads CASSLARGTGSYEQYF. Here the CDR3 DNA reads TGTGCCAGCAGCTTAGCACGCGGGACGGGGTCCTACGAGCAGTACTTC.

This clonotype was seen ten or more times. CDR3 sequence (DNA): TGCAGTGCCCTAAGGACTAGCGGGTACATAAGCTCCTACGAGCAGTACTTC. Protein product: CSALRTSGYISSYEQYF. The gene calls are TRBV20-1 and TRBJ2-7; 11 positions agree with TRBD2. Germline V gene sequence: CDR1 DFQATT, CDR2 SNEGSKA (reference sequence). The CDR3 consists of 17 residues. V lost 6 bases and J lost 0; bases outside the gene matches: 13.

This sequence joins TRBV7-2 and TRBJ2-5, with D maybe TRBD2 (6 bases). The CDR3 has 15 amino acids. V lost 2 bases and J 3 bases, leaving 13 bases between the germline ends. In germline, CDR1 is SGHTA, CDR2 FQGNSA. CDR3 sequence reads: CASSLRSREEETQYF. CDR3 nucleotides: TGTGCCAGCAGCTTAAGGTCTAGGGAGGAAGAGACCCAGTACTTC.

The V and J genes are TRBV4-2 and TRBJ2-6, with a tentative D call TRBD2 (5 bases). Trimming removed 0 bases from V and 1 base from J, with 7 bases in between. This CDR3 comprises 16 residues. Germline V lookup: CDR1 LGHNA, CDR2 YNFKEQ. The CDR3 nucleotides read TGTGCCAGCAGCCAAGACTTAGCGTCTGGGGCCAACGTCCTGACTTTC. Residues: CASSQDLASGANVLTF.

V usage is TRBV6-2 or TRBV6-3 and J usage is TRBJ2-1; D gene ambiguous. Germline CDR1 MNHEY, CDR2 SVGEGT. The CDR3 runs 16 residues. V was cut by 2 bases and J by 2 bases, with 13 bases left in between. CDR3 nucleotides: TGTGCCAGCAGTTACAACGCCTTAGGGCCCTACAATGAGCAGTTCTTC. Translation: CASSYNALGPYNEQFF.

This clonotype appeared a few times. The CDR3 nucleotides read TGCAGTGCTAGAGTTTGGTCAGTACAAGAGACCCAGTACTTC. This encodes CSARVWSVQETQYF. V usage is TRBV20-1 and J usage is TRBJ2-5; D is unclear. The CDR3 is 14 amino acids. Germline lookup yields CDR1 DFQATT and CDR2 SNEGSKA (reference sequence). V lost 1 base and J lost 2, with 11 bases in between.

J is TRBJ1-5 and V is TRBV20-1, with D possibly being TRBD1 (6 bases). V was cut by 4 bases and J by 2 bases, with 18 bases left in between. The CDR3 is made up of 16 amino acids. Per germline, CDR1 DFQATT and CDR2 SNEGSKA (reference sequence). Here the CDR3 reads CSATGASGARNQPQHF. CDR3 nucleotide sequence: TGCAGTGCTACAGGGGCGTCAGGGGCTCGCAATCAGCCCCAGCATTTT.

This clonotype occurred a few times. The genes are TRBV5-5 and TRBJ2-7; TRBD2 agrees at 11 bases. Germline CDR1 and CDR2: SGHKS and YYEKEE (reference sequence). The length of the CDR3 is 17 residues. V shed 3 bases, J shed 7 bases, and the junction held 15 bases outside the gene matches. The CDR3: CASSSPALAGGPGEQYF. The CDR3 coding sequence is TGTGCCAGCAGCTCCCCTGCTTTAGCGGGGGGGCCAGGGGAGCAGTACTTC.